This TCR beta chain comes out of a study of blood T cell repertoires in COVID-19. Germline CDR1 and CDR2: MDHEN and SYDVKM. This CDR3 comprises 17 residues. Trimming left V 6 bases short and J 3 bases short, with 24 bases between. Those who participated ranged in age from roughly 18 to 100 years and resided in about 24 US areas. Membership in each cohort depended on participant-reported clinical history. Two consecutive negative NP/OP PCR tests, clearance, or resolved symptoms defined Cohort 3 recovery. Per the study methods: Estimated nucleated cell counts came from reference gene primer amplification. Clones were sequenced by immunoSEQ multiplex PCR, and TCRdb holds only the in-frame ones, with some missing. V and J calls and clone size are as listed in that table; D and trimming were resolved from the DNA. Of 260,000 or so clones in the sample, over 75% were seen once.

Source material: PBMCs or T cells enriched from blood (not recorded which). V and J are TRBV28 and TRBJ2-7; no clear D gene. This receptor was obtained from a man younger than 30 who had recovered from COVID-19. Here the CDR3 reads CASSPLPGQALYYEQYF. CDR3 bases: TGTGCCAGCAGCCCCCTACCTGGGCAGGCCCTTTACTACGAGCAGTACTTC.